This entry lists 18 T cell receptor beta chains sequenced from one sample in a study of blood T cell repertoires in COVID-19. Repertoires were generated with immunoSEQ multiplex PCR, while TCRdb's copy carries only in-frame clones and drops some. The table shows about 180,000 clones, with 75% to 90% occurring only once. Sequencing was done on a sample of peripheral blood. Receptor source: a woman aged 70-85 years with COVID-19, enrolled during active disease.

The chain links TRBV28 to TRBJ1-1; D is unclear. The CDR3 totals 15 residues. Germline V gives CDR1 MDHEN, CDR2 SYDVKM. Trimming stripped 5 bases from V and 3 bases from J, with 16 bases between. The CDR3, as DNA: TGTGCCAGCAGTCAGCCTCAATCCCGGGACACTGAAGCTTTCTTT. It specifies CASSQPQSRDTEAFF.

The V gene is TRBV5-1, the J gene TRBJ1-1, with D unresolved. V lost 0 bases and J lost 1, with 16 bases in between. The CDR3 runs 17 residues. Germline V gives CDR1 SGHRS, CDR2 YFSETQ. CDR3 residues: CASSLDPGSGRNTEAFF. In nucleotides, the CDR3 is TGCGCCAGCAGCTTGGATCCCGGATCGGGGAGGAACACTGAAGCTTTCTTT.

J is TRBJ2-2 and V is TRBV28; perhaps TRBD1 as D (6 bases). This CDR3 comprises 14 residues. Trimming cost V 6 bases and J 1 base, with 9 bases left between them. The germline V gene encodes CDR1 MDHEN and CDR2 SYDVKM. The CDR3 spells CASRPDRNTGELFF. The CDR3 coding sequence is TGTGCCAGCAGACCGGACAGGAACACCGGGGAGCTGTTTTTT. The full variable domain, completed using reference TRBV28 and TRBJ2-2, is DVKVTQSSRYLVKRTGEKVFLECVQDMDHENMFWYRQDPGLGLRLIYFSYDVKMKEKGDIPEGYSVSREKKERFSLILESASTNQTSMYLCASRPDRNTGELFFGEGSRLTVL.

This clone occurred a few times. CDR3 residues: CASSYSGTFGNTIYF. CDR3 DNA sequence: TGTGCCAGCAGTTACTCGGGGACATTTGGAAACACCATATATTTT. The chain recombines TRBV6-6 with TRBJ1-3; D is perhaps TRBD1 (6 bases). The CDR3 runs to 15 residues. Between the trimmed V and J ends, which lost 0 bases and 3 bases, there was a span of 9 bases. Germline lookup yields CDR1 MNHNY and CDR2 SVGAGI (reference sequence).

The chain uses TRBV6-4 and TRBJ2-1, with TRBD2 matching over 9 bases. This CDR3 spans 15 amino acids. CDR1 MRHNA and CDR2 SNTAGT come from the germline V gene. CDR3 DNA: TGTCGGCAGCAACTGACTAGCGGCAGATACAATGAGCAGTTCTTC. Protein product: CRQQLTSGRYNEQFF.

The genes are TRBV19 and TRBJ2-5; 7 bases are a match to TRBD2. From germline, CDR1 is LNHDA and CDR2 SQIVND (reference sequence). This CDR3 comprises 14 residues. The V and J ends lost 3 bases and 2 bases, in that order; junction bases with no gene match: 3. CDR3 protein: CASSISGPQETQYF. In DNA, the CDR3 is TGTGCCAGTAGTATTAGCGGGCCTCAAGAGACCCAGTACTTC.

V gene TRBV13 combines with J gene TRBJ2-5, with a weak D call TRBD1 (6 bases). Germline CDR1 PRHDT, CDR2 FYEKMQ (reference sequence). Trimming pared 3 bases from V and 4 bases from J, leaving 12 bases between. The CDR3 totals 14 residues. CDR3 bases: TGTGCCAGCAGCTTGAGGGGGATCGTAGAGACCCAGTACTTC. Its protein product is CASSLRGIVETQYF.

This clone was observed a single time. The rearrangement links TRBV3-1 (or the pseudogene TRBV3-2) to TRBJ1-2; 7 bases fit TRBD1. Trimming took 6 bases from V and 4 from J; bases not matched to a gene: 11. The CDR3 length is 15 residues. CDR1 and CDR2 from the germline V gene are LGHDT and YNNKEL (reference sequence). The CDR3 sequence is CASSPSTGRVYGYTF. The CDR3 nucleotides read TGTGCCAGCAGTCCCTCGACAGGGCGGGTCTATGGCTACACCTTC.

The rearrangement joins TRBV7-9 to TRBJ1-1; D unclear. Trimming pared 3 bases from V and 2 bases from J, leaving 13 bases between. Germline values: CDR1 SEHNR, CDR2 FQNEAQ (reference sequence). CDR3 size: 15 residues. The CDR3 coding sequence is TGTGCCAGCAGCTTGTTATGGGCCCCTAACACTGAAGCTTTCTTT. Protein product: CASSLLWAPNTEAFF.

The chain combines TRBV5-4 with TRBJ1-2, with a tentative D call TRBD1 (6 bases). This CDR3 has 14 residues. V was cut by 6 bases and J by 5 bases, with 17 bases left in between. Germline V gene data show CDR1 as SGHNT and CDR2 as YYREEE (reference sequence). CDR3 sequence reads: CASNQLQGNYGYTF. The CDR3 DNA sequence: TGTGCCAGCAACCAATTACAGGGAAATTATGGCTACACCTTC.

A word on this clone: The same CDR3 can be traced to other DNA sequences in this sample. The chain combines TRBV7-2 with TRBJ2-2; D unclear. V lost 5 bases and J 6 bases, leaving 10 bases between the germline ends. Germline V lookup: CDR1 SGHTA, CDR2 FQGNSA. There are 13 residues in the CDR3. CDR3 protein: CASSPRRAGELFF. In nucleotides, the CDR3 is TGTGCCAGCAGCCCCCGTCGAGCCGGGGAGCTGTTTTTT.

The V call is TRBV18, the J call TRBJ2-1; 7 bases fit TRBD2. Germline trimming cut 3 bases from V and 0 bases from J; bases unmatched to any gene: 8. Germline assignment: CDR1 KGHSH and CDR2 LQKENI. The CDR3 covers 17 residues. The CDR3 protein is CASSPYVRGSSYNEQFF. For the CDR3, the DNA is TGTGCCAGCTCACCGTACGTACGCGGGAGCTCCTACAATGAGCAGTTCTTC.

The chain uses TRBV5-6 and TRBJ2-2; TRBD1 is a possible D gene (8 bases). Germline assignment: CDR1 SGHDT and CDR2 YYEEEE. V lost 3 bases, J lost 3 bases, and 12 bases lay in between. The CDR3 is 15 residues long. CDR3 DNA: TGTGCCAGCAGCTATACAGGGGGGGACACCGGGGAGCTGTTTTTT. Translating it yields CASSYTGGDTGELFF.

The CDR3 loop reads CASSPLTVRGTDTQYF. The CDR3 DNA reads as TGCGCCAGCAGCCCCCTGACAGTTAGGGGCACAGATACGCAGTATTTT. The rearrangement uses TRBV5-1 and TRBJ2-3; maybe TRBD1 (5 bases). The CDR3 runs 16 residues. CDR1 and CDR2 from the germline V gene are SGHRS and YFSETQ. Trimming cost V 4 bases and J 1 base, with 16 bases left between them.

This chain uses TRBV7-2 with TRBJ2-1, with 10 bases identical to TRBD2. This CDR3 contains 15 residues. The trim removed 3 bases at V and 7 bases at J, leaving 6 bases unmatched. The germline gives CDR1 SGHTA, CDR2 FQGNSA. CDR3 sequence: CASSLSGRAGNEQFF. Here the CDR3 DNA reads TGTGCCAGCAGCTTGAGCGGGAGGGCCGGTAATGAGCAGTTCTTC.

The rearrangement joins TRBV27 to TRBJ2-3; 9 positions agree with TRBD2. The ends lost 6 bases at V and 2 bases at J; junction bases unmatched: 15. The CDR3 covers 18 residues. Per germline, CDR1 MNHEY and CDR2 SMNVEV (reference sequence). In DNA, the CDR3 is TGTGCCAGCAGCCAAAGGATTACTAGCGGGCGGATCACAGATACGCAGTATTTT. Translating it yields CASSQRITSGRITDTQYF.

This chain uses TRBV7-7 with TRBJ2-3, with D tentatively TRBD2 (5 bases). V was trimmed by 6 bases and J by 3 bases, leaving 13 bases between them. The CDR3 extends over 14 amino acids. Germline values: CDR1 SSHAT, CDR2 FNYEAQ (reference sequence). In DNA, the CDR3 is TGTGCCAGCAGTTCTGGCCGGGGTACAGATACGCAGTATTTT. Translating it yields CASSSGRGTDTQYF. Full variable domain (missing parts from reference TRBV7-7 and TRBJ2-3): GAGVSQSPRYKVTKRGQDVTLRCDPISSHATLYWYQQALGQGPEFLTYFNYEAQPDKSGLPSDRFSAERPEGSISTLTIQRTEQRDSAMYRCASSSGRGTDTQYFGPGTRLTVL.

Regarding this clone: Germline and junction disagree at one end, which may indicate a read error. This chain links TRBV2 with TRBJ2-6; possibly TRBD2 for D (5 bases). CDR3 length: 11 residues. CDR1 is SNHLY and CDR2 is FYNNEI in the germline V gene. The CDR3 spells CASSEWSTGDF. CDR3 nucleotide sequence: TGTGCCAGCAGTGAATGGAGTACCGGGGATTTC.